This TCR beta chain was retrieved from a study of shared T cell receptors in the human thymus. This clone has just one count. The germline CDR1 and CDR2 sequences are SEHNR and FQNEAQ (reference sequence). This CDR3 is 13 amino acids long. V shed 6 bases, J shed 7 bases, and the junction held 7 bases outside the gene matches. This table comes from immunoSEQ multiplex PCR, and its TCRdb copy is limited to in-frame clones, with some not included. Of hundreds of thousands of clones listed, roughly 74% are singletons. This sample was also put to use in a study of human thymus T cells. As that report states: Infants served as donors; they were healthy and Finnish and were having corrective surgery for congenital heart defects. Thymus specimens were resections from corrective heart surgery. There were highly overlapping thymic repertoires among unrelated individuals, as related research reported.

Sequenced: thymocytes. The chain combines TRBV7-9 with TRBJ1-2, with 8 bases aligning to TRBD1. The receptor was derived from a boy less than two years old with a congenital heart defect. CDR3 in DNA: TGTGCCAGCAGGAGTGGACAGGGCTCTGGCTACACCTTC. Amino acid sequence: CASRSGQGSGYTF.